This T cell receptor beta chain was documented in a study of T cells in Graves' hyperthyroidism and ophthalmopathy. Findings and caveats of the study: Ophthalmopathy was model-predicted a median about 6.7 months pre-onset. A model of 13 V-J features distinguished ophthalmopathy from stable hyperthyroidism.

Amplification of TCR beta CDR3 regions was performed using RNA transcripts as template. HTBI primers drove first-round RT-PCR of the TCR CDR3. One entry per CDR3 protein results from TCRdb running MiXCR on the multiplex PCR reads. The sample shows roughly 500,000 distinct CDR3 sequences, around 45% of them seen only once. A note on this clonotype: Its matching antigen is unknown.

CDR1 SGHTA and CDR2 FQGTGA come from the germline V gene. This CDR3 has 14 residues. V lost 5 bases, J lost 3 bases, and 4 bases stayed unmatched. The genes are TRBV7-3 and TRBJ2-3; 8 bases align to TRBD1. The receptor's source is an adult woman with Graves' disease, either hyperthyroidism or ophthalmopathy (not recorded which). What was sequenced was peripheral blood or thyroid tissue (not recorded which). The CDR3 protein is CASSLQGGTDTQYF. The CDR3 coding sequence is TGTGCCAGCAGCCTACAGGGGGGTACAGATACGCAGTATTTT. Looking up the rest from reference TRBV7-3 and TRBJ2-3 gives the full variable domain: GAGVSQTPSNKVTEKGKYVELRCDPISGHTALYWYRQSLGQGPEFLIYFQGTGAADDSGLPNDRFFAVRPEGSVSTLKIQRTERGDSAVYLCASSLQGGTDTQYFGPGTRLTVL.